This TCR beta chain was found in a study of shared clonotypes between healthy human individuals. CDR1 is LNHDA, CDR2 SQIVND, per germline (reference sequence). The CDR3 extends over 16 amino acids. Regarding this clone: An end of the junction does not agree with germline; a read error may underlie this.

TCRdb's table, derived via immunoSEQ multiplex PCR, lists solely in-frame clones and lacks some. The sample has roughly 1 million clones, more than 60% seen once. The receptor was isolated from a man aged 18 to 35 in good health. The specimen sequenced was memory CD4+ T cells sorted from blood. Subset: CD45RA-negative fraction. The V gene is TRBV19, the J gene TRBJ1-5, with TRBD1 matching 7 bases. This CDR3 reads CASSTSGTVSHQPQHF. CDR3 in DNA: TGTGCCAGTAGTACCTCCGGGACAGTTAGCCATCAGCCCCAGCATTTT.